The clone carrying this TCR beta chain has only a few counts. Antigen: not known. The sample belongs to a study of blood T cells in healthy people across ages. Findings and caveats of the study: No conclusive comparison of naive versus antigen-experienced cells was possible with unsorted PBMCs.

Then a second PCR, running roughly 6 to 12 cycles, was carried out with a sample-barcoded 5' primer and a J-beta primer mix. TCRdb fed the 5' RACE reads into MiXCR, producing one record per CDR3 protein. The table records about 1,500,000 distinct CDR3 sequences, around 39% of them present only once. The source material was blood. The receptor was isolated from a woman aged 18-35 years in good health.

The CDR3 loop reads CASSEAMRDYGYTF. For the CDR3, the DNA is TGTGCCAGCAGTGAAGCGATGCGAGACTATGGCTACACCTTC. The chain joins TRBV6-1 to TRBJ1-2; D gene uncertain. This CDR3 comprises 14 residues. V lost 0 bases and J lost 3, with 8 bases in between. Germline V gene data show CDR1 as MNHNS and CDR2 as SASEGT.